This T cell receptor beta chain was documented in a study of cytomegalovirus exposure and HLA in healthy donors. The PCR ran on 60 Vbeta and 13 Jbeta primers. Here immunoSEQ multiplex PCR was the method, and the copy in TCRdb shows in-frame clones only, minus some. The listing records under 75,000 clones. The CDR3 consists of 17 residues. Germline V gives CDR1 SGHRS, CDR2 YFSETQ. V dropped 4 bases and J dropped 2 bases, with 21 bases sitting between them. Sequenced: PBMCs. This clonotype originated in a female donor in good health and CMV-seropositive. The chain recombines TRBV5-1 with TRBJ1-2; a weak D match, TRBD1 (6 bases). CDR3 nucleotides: TGCGCCAGCAGCCTCGGGACACCGACGAACCAGAACTATGGCTACACCTTC. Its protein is CASSLGTPTNQNYGYTF. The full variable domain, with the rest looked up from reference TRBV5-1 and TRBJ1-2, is KAGVTQTPRYLIKTRGQQVTLSCSPISGHRSVSWYQQTPGQGLQFLFEYFSETQRNKGNFPGRFSGRQFSNSRSEMNVSTLELGDSALYLCASSLGTPTNQNYGYTFGSGTRLTVV.